The present T cell receptor (beta chain) was sequenced within a study of T-cell memory formation after mild COVID-19 (dated by TCRdb to about 2021). At the level of the whole study: TCR sequence clusters from the two donors were found to be largely donor specific. The cohort comprised two young, previously healthy adult volunteers, one female and one male. Longitudinal TCRalpha and TCRbeta repertoire sequencing tracked T-cell clones expanding and contracting after mild COVID-19 in a couple of donors. What the authors observed across the whole study: The detection of some responding clones in pre-infection memory suggests that pre-existing cross-reactive memory T cells joined the SARS-CoV-2 response. Contracting CD4+ clones turned up mainly in the CM and EM memory subsets, whereas EMRA was where CD8+ clones were enriched. Balanced CD4/CD8 phenotypes were observed for clones contracting from day 15 to 85, whereas a bias towards CD4+ was observed for a second wave of clones expanding from day 15 to 37. Only a couple of mild cases were covered by the study, and larger cohorts that include severe cases with pre-infection samples were considered necessary. SARS-CoV-2 specificity of the second-wave clones peaking on day 37 was not confirmed.

Ficoll-Paque density gradient centrifugation was used to isolate PBMCs. Sequencer: Illumina NovaSeq 6000. TCRalpha and TCRbeta cDNA libraries were built by 5'RACE with constant-segment primers, adding sample barcodes and unique molecular identifiers. RNA was extracted from every sample with Trizol reagent. Libraries were amplified in two PCR steps, with a second sample barcode and Illumina TruSeq adapters added in the second step. Libraries were sequenced on an Illumina NovaSeq with 2 x 150 bp paired-end reads. On the authors' methods: The reads were demultiplexed and collapsed into UMI-guided consensus sequences using migec v1.2.7. With mixcr v2.1.11, UMI consensuses were aligned to TRA and TRB V and J templates and assembled into clonotypes. A clonotype was counted as expanded or contracted only if both edgeR and NoisET called the change significant, with noise models trained on biological replicates. edgeR calls used a false discovery rate-adjusted p below 0.01 and a log2 fold-change threshold of 1. As an exploratory analysis of dynamics, max-normalized trajectories of the 1000 most abundant clonotypes were examined with PCA combined with hierarchical clustering. The CD4 or CD8 phenotype of responding clones was assigned using the separately sequenced CD4+ and CD8+ repertoires. TCRdb reran the public reads through fastp at Q25 and MiXCR, keeping productive beta chains. A single entry per CDR3 protein holds the most common genes and DNA from its merged rows. These V and J calls rely on TCRdb rather than the paper's analysis. The sample table records almost 35,000 distinct CDR3 sequences; under 8% of these occur just once. 25% to 35% of the sample goes to the ten largest clones.

This clonotype was detected only a few times. There is no known antigen for this receptor. No base quality information exists; no much larger clone differs at one position. Inclusive of the bounding cysteine and phenylalanine, the CDR3 is 14 residues long. The sequence is cut down to CDR3 DNA, 42 bases in frame from base 1. CDR1 SGDLS and CDR2 YYNGEE are derived from the germline V gene. The germline ends are 14 bases apart after V is trimmed by 4 bases and J by 3 bases. Rearrangement joined TRBV9 to TRBJ2-7; tentative D gene TRBD2, with 5 bases matching. The sequenced sample consisted of PBMCs or a T cell subset sorted from them (not recorded which). The receptor's source is a man between 18 and 29 years old who had mild COVID-19 (a few samples of this study predate the infection). The sample titles of this study are shuffled in the database, so cell type and time point are left out; the donor was told from shared clones. The CDR3 is CASSLAGDDYEQYF. The bases are TGTGCCAGCAGCTTAGCCGGGGATGACTACGAGCAGTACTTC.